The subject of this entry is one T cell receptor (beta chain). This clonotype was seen repeatedly, ten times or more. The antigen it recognizes is unknown. Base quality data are lacking; no much larger clone is found one base away. The data stem from a study of T cells in Graves' hyperthyroidism and ophthalmopathy (dated by TCRdb to about 2019). Some background on the complete study: Peripheral blood samples were taken at initial diagnosis, before any treatment was given. To identify distinguishing TCR V-J signatures, a discovery cohort of around 100 patients was used, comprising 40 to 45 with Graves' ophthalmopathy and 57 with stable Graves' hyperthyroidism. Prospective prediction of ophthalmopathy was tested in an independent validation cohort consisting of 18 to 20 hyperthyroidism patients and approximately 16 patients who later progressed to ophthalmopathy. The roughly 90 discovery patients were divided at random into training and test sets in a 7:3 ratio. In roughly six Graves' hyperthyroidism patients, the study also compared T-cell repertoires from thyroid tissue with T-cell repertoires from blood. Following sampling, methimazole starting at 30 mg daily was given to hyperthyroidism patients, and high-dose intravenous methylprednisolone was given to ophthalmopathy patients. The paper reports TCR Vbeta CDR3 sequencing of some 140 peripheral blood samples: around 45 ophthalmopathy, fewer than 80 hyperthyroidism and approximately 17 progressor patients.

Compared with germline, V lacks 4 bases and J lacks 5 bases; bases without a gene match: 9. Reading from cysteine to phenylalanine, the CDR3 counts 15 amino acids. The DNA shown is the 45-base CDR3, in frame from base 1. Sequences SGHRS (CDR1) and YFSETQ (CDR2) are obtained from the germline V gene. Findings and caveats that apply to the study as a whole: Most expanded thyroid clonotypes (frequency above 0.001) were also detected in blood, suggesting blood repertoires may reflect thyroid immune responses. Sample size was not statistically predetermined, and investigators were not blinded to group allocation. Ophthalmopathy was separated from stable hyperthyroidism by a 13 V-J signature model, with about 88% sensitivity and just over 81% specificity obtained in cross-validation and 80%/75% obtained in testing. During validation, the model predicted progression to ophthalmopathy a median of approximately 6 months ahead of onset, with more than 60% sensitivity and about 75% specificity.

Graves' hyperthyroidism was defined as stable when no progression to ophthalmopathy occurred over 18 months of follow-up. Hyperthyroidism patients were newly diagnosed, had a disease duration of under 2 months, and were aged 18 to 65 years. Patients with uncontrolled infections, other autoimmune diseases, pregnancy or lactation were excluded. Diagnoses were based on clinical symptoms, serum thyroxine and TRAb, thyroid ultrasound and orbital computed tomography. Ficoll-Paque density gradient centrifugation was used to isolate PBMCs from 9.5 to 10 ml of fresh peripheral blood. Total RNA was extracted using Trizol reagent, and RNA quality was assessed on an Agilent 2100 Bioanalyzer. TCR beta CDR3 regions were amplified from RNA transcripts. For the first round of RT-PCR on the TCR CDR3, the HTBI primer set was used together with the Qiagen OneStep RT-PCR kit. A second multiplex PCR round built the libraries, followed by size selection and purification. The libraries were sequenced on an Illumina HiSeq2000 using paired-end 100 bp reads. The published analysis was carried out like this. SOAPnuke was used to process the raw data, removing reads that contained adapters or uncalled bases, had a mean Phred below 15, or lacked an exact match to the constant primer or identifier. High-quality paired reads were merged with COPE v1.2.5, and unique nucleotide sequences were defined as clonotypes. MiTCR v1.1 was used to align the clonotypes against IMGT TRBV, TRBD and TRBJ reference segments. Only V-J combinations with frequency above 0.0001, covering 98% to 99.2% of repertoires, were analysed. The TCS score was defined as the ratio of F50 (clonal expansion) to E x V (chaos), calculated using BLOSUM62-based TCRdist between CDR3 peptides within each V-J. Welch's t-statistics and random forest reduced around 510 V-J features to some 14, which were used in a naive Bayes classifier (R e1071). TCRdb itself trimmed the public reads at Q25 with fastp, ran MiXCR and retained productive beta chains. Rows with a matching CDR3 protein are joined into one entry that keeps the most common DNA and genes. Clone size and V and J calls follow TCRdb, not the original study. Here the sample has 550,000 to 650,000 distinct CDR3 sequences; about 15% occur a single time. Around 13% of the sample comes from the top ten.

Sequencing was performed on blood. The sequence was collected from a woman aged 40 to 50 with Graves' hyperthyroidism. The rearranged segments are TRBV5-1 and TRBJ2-1, with 7 bases aligning to TRBD2. DNA sequence: TGCGCCAGCAGCCGGAGGCTAGCGGTAAACAATGAGCAGTTCTTC. Translation gives CASSRRLAVNNEQFF.